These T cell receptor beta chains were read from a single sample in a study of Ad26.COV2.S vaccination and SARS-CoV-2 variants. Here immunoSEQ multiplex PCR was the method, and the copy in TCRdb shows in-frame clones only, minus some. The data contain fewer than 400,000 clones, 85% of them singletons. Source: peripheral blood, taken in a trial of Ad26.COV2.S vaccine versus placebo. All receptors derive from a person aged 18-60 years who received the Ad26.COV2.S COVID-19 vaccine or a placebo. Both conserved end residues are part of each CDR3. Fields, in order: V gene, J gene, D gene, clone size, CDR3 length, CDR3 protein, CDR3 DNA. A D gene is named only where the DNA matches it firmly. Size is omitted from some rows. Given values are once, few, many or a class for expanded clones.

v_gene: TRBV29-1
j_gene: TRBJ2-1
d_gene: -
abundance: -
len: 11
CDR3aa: CSVEDGSEQFF
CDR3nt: TGCAGCGTTGAAGATGGGAGTGAGCAGTTCTTC

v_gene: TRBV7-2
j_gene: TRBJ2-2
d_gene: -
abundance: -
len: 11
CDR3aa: CASGISGELFF
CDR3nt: TGTGCCAGCGGTATATCCGGGGAGCTGTTTTTT

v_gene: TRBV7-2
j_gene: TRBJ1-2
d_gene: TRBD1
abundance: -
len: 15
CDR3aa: CASSTRTGGYYGYTF
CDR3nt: TGTGCCAGCAGCACTCGGACAGGGGGGTACTATGGCTACACCTTC

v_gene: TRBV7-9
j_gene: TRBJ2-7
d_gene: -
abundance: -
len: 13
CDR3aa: CASSHIPDEEQYF
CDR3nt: TGTGCCAGCAGCCACATCCCGGACGAGGAGCAGTACTTC

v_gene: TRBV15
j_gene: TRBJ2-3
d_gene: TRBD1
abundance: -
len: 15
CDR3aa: CATSTRQGSTDTQYF
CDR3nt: TGTGCCACCAGCACACGACAGGGGAGCACAGATACGCAGTATTTT

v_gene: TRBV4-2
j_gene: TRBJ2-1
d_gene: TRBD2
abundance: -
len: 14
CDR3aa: CASSPGGDYNEQFF
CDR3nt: TGTGCCAGCAGCCCGGGGGGTGACTACAATGAGCAGTTCTTC

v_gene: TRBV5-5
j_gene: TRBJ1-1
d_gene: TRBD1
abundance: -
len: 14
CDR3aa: CASRRDRGTTEAFF
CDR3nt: TGTGCCAGCAGACGGGACAGGGGGACGACTGAAGCTTTCTTT

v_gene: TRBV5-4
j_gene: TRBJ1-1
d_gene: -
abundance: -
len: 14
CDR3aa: CASSYKSPNTEAFF
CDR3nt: TGTGCCAGCAGCTACAAATCTCCGAACACTGAAGCTTTCTTT

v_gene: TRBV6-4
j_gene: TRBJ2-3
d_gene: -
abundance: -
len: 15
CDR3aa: CASSPGLSSTDTQYF
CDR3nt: TGTGCCAGCAGCCCCGGTTTGAGCAGCACAGATACGCAGTATTTT

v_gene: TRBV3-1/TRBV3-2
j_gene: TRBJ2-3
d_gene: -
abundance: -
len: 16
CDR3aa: CASSQDITGDTDTQYF
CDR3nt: TGTGCCAGCAGCCAAGATATTACAGGAGACACAGATACGCAGTATTTT

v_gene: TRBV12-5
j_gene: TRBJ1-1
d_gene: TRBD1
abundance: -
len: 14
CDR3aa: CASGSGQAQSEAFF
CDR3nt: TGTGCTAGTGGTTCCGGACAGGCCCAGAGTGAAGCTTTCTTT

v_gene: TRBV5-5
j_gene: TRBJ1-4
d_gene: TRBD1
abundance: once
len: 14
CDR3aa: CASSPGQGGEKLFF
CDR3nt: TGTGCCAGCAGCCCCGGGCAGGGGGGTGAAAAACTGTTTTTT

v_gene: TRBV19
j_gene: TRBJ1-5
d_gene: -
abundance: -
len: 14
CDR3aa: CASRRAGVGQPQHF
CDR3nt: TGTGCCAGTAGGAGGGCAGGGGTTGGTCAGCCCCAGCATTTT

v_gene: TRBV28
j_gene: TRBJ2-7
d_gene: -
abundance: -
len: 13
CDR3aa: CASTSEARNEQYF
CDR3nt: TGTGCCAGCACCTCCGAGGCGCGCAACGAGCAGTACTTC

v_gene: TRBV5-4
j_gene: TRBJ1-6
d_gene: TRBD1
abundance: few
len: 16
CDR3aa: CASSPKEQGVRSPLHF
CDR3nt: TGTGCCAGCAGCCCGAAAGAACAGGGGGTGCGTTCACCCCTCCACTTT

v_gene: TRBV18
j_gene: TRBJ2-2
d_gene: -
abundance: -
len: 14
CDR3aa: CASSPTAASGELFF
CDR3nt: TGTGCCAGCTCACCAACCGCGGCGTCCGGGGAGCTGTTTTTT

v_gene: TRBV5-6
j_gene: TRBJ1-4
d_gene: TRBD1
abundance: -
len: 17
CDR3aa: CASSPWLSGQGVEKLFF
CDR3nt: TGTGCCAGCAGCCCCTGGCTTTCCGGACAGGGGGTCGAAAAACTGTTTTTT

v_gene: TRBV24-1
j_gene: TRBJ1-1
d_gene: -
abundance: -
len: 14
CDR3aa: CATSPGSVNTEAFF
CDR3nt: TGTGCCACCAGCCCAGGGAGTGTGAACACTGAAGCTTTCTTT

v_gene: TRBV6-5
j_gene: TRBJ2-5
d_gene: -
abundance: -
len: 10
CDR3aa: CASRQETQYF
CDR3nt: TGTGCCAGCAGGCAAGAGACCCAGTACTTC

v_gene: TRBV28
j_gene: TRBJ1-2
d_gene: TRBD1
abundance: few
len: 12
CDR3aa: CASWDRHYGYTF
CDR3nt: TGTGCCAGTTGGGACAGACACTATGGCTACACCTTC

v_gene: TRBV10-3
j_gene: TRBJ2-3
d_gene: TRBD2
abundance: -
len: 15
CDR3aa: CAIKGTSGTTDTQYF
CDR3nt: TGTGCCATCAAGGGGACTAGCGGGACCACAGATACGCAGTATTTT

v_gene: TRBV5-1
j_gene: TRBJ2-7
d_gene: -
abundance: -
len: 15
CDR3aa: CASSPRGLSSYEQYF
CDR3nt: TGCGCCAGCAGCCCTAGAGGGTTAAGCTCCTACGAGCAGTACTTC

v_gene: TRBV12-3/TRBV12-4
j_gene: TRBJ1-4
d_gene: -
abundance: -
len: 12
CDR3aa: CASSRDGVGMFF
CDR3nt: TGTGCCAGCAGCCGGGATGGGGTGGGGATGTTTTTT

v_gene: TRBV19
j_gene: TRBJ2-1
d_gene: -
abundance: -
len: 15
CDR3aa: CASSILQGTYNEQFF
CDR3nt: TGTGCCAGTAGTATATTGCAGGGTACCTACAATGAGCAGTTCTTC

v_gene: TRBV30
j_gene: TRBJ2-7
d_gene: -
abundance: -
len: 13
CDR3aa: CAWRRGPTYEQYF
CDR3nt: TGTGCCTGGAGGCGCGGACCTACGTACGAGCAGTACTTC

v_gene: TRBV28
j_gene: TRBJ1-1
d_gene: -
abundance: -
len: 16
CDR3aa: CASKGFRTTENTEAFF
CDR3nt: TGTGCCAGCAAGGGTTTTAGGACAACTGAAAACACTGAAGCTTTCTTT